This T cell receptor (beta chain) originates from a study of T cell changes during pregnancy in multiple sclerosis. TCRdb's table, derived via immunoSEQ multiplex PCR, lists solely in-frame clones and lacks some. This table has about 100,000 clones, approximately 92% appearing once. This clone is a singleton in its sample. This CDR3 comprises 13 residues. Trimming at V came to 4 bases and at J to 3 bases, leaving 0 bases not matched to a gene. CDR1 is MGHRA and CDR2 is YSYEKL in the germline V gene. The TCR comes from a female donor with multiple sclerosis, enrolled in a pregnancy study. This sample comprised peripheral blood, obtained after pregnancy. The chain carries TRBV4-1 and TRBJ2-1; TRBD1 matches 7 bases. The CDR3 DNA follows: TGCGCCAGCAGCCCAGGGGGCTACAATGAGCAGTTCTTC. This encodes CASSPGGYNEQFF.